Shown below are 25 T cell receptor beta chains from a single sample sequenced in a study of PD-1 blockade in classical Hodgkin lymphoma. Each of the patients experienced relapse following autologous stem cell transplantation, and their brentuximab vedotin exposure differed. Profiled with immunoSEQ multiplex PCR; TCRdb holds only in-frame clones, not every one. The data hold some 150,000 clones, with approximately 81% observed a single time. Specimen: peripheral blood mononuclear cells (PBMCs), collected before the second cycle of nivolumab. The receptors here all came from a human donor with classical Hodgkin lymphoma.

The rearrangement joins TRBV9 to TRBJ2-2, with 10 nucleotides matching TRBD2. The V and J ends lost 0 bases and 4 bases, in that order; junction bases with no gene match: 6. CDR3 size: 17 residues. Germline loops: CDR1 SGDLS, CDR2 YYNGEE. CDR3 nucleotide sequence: TGTGCCAGCAGCGTAGCCCCTAGCGGGAGAAGCACCGGGGAGCTGTTTTTT. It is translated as CASSVAPSGRSTGELFF.

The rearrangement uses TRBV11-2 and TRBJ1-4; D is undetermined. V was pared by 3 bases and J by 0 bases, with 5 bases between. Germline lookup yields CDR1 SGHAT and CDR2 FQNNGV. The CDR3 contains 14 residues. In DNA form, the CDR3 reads TGTGCCAGCAGCTTGGTTGCAACTAATGAAAAACTGTTTTTT. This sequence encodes CASSLVATNEKLFF.

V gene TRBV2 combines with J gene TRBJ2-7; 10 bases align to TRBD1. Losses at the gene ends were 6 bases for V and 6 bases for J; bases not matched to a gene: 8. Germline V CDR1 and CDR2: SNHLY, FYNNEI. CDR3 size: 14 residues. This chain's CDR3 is CASSLRQGAREQYF. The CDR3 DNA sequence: TGTGCCAGCAGCCTCAGACAGGGGGCTCGCGAGCAGTACTTC.

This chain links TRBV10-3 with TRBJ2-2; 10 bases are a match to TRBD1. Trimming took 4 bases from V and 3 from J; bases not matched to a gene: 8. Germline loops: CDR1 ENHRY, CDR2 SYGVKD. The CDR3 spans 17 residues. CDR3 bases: TGTGCCATCAGTGCATCTGGGACAGGGGTCGACACCGGGGAGCTGTTTTTT. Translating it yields CAISASGTGVDTGELFF.

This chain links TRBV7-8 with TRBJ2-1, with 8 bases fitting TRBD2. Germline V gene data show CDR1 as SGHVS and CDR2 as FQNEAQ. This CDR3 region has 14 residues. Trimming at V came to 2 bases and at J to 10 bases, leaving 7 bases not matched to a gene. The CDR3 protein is CASSLREGTREQFF. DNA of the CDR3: TGTGCCAGCAGCTTACGGGAGGGGACGAGGGAGCAGTTCTTC.

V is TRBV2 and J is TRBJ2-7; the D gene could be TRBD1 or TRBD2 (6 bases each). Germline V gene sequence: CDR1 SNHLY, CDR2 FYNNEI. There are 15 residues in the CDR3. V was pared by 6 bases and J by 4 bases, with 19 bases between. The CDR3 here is CASRVKRGVPYEQYF. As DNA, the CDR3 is TGTGCCAGCAGGGTAAAGAGGGGGGTTCCTTACGAGCAGTACTTC.

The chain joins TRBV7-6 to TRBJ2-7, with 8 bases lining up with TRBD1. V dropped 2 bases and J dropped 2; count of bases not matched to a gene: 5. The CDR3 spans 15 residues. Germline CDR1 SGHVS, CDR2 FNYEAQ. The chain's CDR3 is CASSLYGTGPYEQYF. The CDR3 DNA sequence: TGTGCCAGCAGCTTATACGGGACAGGCCCCTACGAGCAGTACTTC.

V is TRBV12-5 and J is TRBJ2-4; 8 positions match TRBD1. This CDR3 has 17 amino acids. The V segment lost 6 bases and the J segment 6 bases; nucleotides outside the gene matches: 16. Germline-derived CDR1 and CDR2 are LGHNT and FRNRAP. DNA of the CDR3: TGTGCTAGTGGCCTGATGCCAGGGGGCGGGTATAGAAACATTCAGTACTTC. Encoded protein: CASGLMPGGGYRNIQYF.

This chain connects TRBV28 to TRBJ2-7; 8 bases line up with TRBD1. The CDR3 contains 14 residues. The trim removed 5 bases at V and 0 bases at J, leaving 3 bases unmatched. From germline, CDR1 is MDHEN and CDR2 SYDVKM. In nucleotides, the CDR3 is TGTGCCAGCAGTCCGACAGGGGTCTCCTACGAGCAGTACTTC. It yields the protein CASSPTGVSYEQYF.

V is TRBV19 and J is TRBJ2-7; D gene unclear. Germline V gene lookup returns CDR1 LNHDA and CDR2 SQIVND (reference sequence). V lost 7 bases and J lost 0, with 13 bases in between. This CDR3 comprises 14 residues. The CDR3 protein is CASKAQPSSYEQYF. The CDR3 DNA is TGTGCCAGTAAGGCCCAACCTAGCTCCTACGAGCAGTACTTC.

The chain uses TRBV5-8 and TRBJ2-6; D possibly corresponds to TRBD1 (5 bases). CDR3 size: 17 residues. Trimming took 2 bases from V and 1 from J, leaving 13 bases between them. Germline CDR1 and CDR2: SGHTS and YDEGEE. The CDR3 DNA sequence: TGTGCCAGCAGCTTACAGGTCTACATTTCTGGGGCCAACGTCCTGACTTTC. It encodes CASSLQVYISGANVLTF.

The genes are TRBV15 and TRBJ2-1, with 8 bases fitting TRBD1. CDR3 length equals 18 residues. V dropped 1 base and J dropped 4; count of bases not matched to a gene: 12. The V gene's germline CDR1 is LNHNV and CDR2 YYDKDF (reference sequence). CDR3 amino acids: CATSRGRTGYREYNEQFF. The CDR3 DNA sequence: TGTGCCACCAGCAGAGGTCGGACAGGGTATCGAGAATACAATGAGCAGTTCTTC.

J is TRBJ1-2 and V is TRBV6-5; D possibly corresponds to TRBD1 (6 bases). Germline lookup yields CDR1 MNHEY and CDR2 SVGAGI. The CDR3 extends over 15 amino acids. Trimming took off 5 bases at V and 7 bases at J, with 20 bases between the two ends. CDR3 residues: CASSQQTGGASGYTF. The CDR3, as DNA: TGTGCCAGCAGTCAACAGACAGGAGGCGCCTCTGGCTACACCTTC.

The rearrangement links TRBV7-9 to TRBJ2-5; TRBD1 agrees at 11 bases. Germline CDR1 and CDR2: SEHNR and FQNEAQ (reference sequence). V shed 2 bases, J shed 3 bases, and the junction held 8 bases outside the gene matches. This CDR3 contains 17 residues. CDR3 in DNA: TGTGCCAGCAGCTTAACTCCGGACAGGGGGCCTAAAGAGACCCAGTACTTC. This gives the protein CASSLTPDRGPKETQYF.

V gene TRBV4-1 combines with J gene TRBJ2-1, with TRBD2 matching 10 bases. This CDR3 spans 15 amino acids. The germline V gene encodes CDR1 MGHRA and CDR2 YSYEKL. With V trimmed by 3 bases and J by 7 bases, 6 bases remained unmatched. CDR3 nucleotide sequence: TGCGCCAGCAGCCAGAGGACTAGCGGTTTTAATGAGCAGTTCTTC. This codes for CASSQRTSGFNEQFF.

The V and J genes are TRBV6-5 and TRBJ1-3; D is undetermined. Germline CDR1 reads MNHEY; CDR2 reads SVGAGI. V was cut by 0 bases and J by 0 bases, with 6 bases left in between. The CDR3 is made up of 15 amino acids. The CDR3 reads CASSYSGDSGNTIYF. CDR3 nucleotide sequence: TGTGCCAGCAGTTACTCGGGAGACTCTGGAAACACCATATATTTT.

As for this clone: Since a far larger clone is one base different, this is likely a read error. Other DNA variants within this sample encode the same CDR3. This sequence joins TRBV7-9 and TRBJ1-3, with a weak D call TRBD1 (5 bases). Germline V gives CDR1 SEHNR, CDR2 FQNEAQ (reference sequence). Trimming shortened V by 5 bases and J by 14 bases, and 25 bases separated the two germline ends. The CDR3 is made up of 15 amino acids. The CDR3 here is CASSQDRDSSSLLYF. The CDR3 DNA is TGTGCCAGCAGCCAAGACCGGGACTCCAGCTCCCTTTTATATTTT.

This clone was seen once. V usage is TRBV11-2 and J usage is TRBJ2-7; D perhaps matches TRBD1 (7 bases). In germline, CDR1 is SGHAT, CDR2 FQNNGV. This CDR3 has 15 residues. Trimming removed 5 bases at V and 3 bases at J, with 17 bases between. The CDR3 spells CASSRQGGPIYEQYF. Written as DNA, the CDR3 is TGTGCCAGCAGCCGACAGGGAGGACCCATCTACGAGCAGTACTTC. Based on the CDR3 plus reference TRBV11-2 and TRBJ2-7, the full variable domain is EAGVAQSPRYKIIEKRQSVAFWCNPISGHATLYWYQQILGQGPKLLIQFQNNGVVDDSQLPKDRFSAERLKGVDSTLKIQPAKLEDSAVYLCASSRQGGPIYEQYFGPGTRLTVT.

The DNA for the CDR3 is TGCGCCAGCAGCCCACAGGGTGCCTACAATGAGCAGTTCTTC. It yields the protein CASSPQGAYNEQFF. The chain employs TRBV4-3 and TRBJ2-1; possibly TRBD1 for D (6 bases). Germline values: CDR1 LGHNA, CDR2 YSLEER. This CDR3 region has 14 residues. Trimming took 4 bases from V and 2 from J, leaving 9 bases between them.

The CDR3: CASSLFYEQYF. The CDR3 nucleotides read TGCGCCAGCAGCTTATTCTACGAGCAGTACTTC. The J gene is TRBJ2-7, the V gene TRBV5-1; no reliable D call. V lost 2 bases to trimming and J lost 3 bases, with 3 bases between them. CDR1 and CDR2 (germline): SGHRS, YFSETQ. The CDR3 length is 11 residues. Based on the CDR3 plus reference TRBV5-1 and TRBJ2-7, the full variable domain is KAGVTQTPRYLIKTRGQQVTLSCSPISGHRSVSWYQQTPGQGLQFLFEYFSETQRNKGNFPGRFSGRQFSNSRSEMNVSTLELGDSALYLCASSLFYEQYFGPGTRLTVT.

The CDR3 here is CASSLIDTGELFF. The CDR3 DNA reads TGTGCCAGCAGCCTAATTGACACCGGGGAGCTGTTTTTT. The chain carries TRBV6-5 and TRBJ2-2, with no clear D. This CDR3 contains 13 residues. The germline gives CDR1 MNHEY, CDR2 SVGAGI. V dropped 6 bases and J dropped 3 bases, with 8 bases sitting between them.

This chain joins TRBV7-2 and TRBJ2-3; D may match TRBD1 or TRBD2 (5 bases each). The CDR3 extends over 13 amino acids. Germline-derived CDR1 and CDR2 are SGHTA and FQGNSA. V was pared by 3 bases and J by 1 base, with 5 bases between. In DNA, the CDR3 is TGTGCCAGCAGCTTGGGGGGCACAGATACGCAGTATTTT. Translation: CASSLGGTDTQYF.

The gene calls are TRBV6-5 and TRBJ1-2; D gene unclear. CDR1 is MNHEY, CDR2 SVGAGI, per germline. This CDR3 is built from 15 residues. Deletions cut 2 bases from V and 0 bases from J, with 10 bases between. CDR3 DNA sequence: TGTGCCAGCAGTTACGGCGGGAGCTCTAACTATGGCTACACCTTC. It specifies CASSYGGSSNYGYTF.

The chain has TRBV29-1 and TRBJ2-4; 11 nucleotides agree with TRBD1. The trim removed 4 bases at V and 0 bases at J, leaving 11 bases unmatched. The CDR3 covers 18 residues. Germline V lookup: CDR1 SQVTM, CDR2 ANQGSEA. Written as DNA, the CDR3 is TGCAGCGTTGGGGGGACAGGGGGTAGTTCGTTAGCCAAAAACATTCAGTACTTC. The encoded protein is CSVGGTGGSSLAKNIQYF.

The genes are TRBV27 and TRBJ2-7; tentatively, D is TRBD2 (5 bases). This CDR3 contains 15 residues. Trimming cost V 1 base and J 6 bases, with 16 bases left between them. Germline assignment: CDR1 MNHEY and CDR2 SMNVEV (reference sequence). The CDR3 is CASSLYPGPAVEQYF. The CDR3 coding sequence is TGTGCCAGCAGTTTATATCCAGGTCCAGCGGTCGAGCAGTACTTC.